This T cell receptor beta chain was retrieved from a study of OX40 agonist ivuxolimab in advanced cancers. Study background: Of the patients, three showed partial responses, one with hepatocellular carcinoma and two with cutaneous melanoma.

The study's findings and limits: Some patients who did not respond also had low normalized T-cell clonal expansion. In general, CD8+ T cells held more expanded clones than CD4+ did, on average. The expanded peripheral T cells' antigen specificity was not determined.

Notes on this clone: Its antigen is not identified.

Measured with immunoSEQ multiplex PCR; TCRdb has only the in-frame clones, and not every one. The data show 50,000 to 75,000 clones, 87% seen once. Material: CD4+ or CD8+ T cells sorted from blood, obtained in a trial of the OX40 agonist ivuxolimab. The clonotype comes from an adult with an advanced solid tumor such as melanoma, head and neck, liver or kidney cancer.

The CDR3: CASSLVGGRNYGYTF. The CDR3 DNA follows: TGCGCCAGCAGCTTGGTTGGGGGGAGAAACTATGGCTACACCTTC. This chain uses TRBV5-1 with TRBJ1-2; perhaps TRBD1 as D (5 bases). Trimming stripped 0 bases from V and 2 bases from J, with 11 bases between. Germline values: CDR1 SGHRS, CDR2 YFSETQ. This CDR3 comprises 15 residues.